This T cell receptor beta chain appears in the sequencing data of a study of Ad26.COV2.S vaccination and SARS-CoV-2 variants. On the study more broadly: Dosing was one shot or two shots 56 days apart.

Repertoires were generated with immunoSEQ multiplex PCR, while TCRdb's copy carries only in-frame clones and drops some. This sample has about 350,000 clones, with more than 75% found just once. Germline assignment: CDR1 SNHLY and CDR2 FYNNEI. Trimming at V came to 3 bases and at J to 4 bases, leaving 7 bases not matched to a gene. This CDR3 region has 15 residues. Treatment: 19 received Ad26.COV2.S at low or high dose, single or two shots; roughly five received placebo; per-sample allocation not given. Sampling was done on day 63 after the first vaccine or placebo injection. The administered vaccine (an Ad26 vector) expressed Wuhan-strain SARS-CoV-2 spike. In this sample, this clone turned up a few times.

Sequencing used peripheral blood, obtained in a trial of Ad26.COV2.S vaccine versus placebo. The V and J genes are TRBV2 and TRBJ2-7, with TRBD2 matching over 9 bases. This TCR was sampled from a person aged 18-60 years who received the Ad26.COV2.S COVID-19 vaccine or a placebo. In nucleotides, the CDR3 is TGTGCCAGCAGTGAGGCGGGAGGGAGGGGGTACGAGCAGTACTTC. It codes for CASSEAGGRGYEQYF.